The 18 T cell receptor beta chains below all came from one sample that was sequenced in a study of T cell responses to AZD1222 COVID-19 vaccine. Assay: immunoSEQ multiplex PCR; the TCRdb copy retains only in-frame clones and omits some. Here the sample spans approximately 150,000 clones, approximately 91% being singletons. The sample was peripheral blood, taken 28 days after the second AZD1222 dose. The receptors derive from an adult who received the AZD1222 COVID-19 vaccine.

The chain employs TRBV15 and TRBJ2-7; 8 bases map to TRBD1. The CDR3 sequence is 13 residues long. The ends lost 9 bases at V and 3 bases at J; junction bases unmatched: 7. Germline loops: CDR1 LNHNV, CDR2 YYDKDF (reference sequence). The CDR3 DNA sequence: TGTGCCACTTCTGCAGGGGGCAACTACGAGCAGTACTTC. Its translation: CATSAGGNYEQYF.

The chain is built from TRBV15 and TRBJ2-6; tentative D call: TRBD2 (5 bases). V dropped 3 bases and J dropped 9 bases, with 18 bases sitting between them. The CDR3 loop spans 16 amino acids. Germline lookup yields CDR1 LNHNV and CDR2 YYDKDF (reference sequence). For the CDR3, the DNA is TGTGCCACCAGCAGGAGGGTCCAGGATCCGCTCAACGTCCTGACTTTC. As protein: CATSRRVQDPLNVLTF.

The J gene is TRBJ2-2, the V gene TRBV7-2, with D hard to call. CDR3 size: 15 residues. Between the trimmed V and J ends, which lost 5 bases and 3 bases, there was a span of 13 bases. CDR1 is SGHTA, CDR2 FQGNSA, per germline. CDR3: CASSPSYYDTGELFF. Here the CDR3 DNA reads TGTGCCAGCAGCCCCTCTTACTACGACACCGGGGAGCTGTTTTTT.

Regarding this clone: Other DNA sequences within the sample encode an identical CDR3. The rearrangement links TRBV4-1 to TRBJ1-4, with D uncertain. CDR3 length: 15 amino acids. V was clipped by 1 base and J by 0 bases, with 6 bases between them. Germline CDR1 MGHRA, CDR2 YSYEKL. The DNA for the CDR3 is TGCGCCAGCAGCCAAGGGCGGGCAACTAATGAAAAACTGTTTTTT. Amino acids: CASSQGRATNEKLFF.

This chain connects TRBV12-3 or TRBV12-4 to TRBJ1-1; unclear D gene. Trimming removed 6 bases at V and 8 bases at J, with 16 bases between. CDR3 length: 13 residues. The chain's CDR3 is CASSPWRNGEAFF. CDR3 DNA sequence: TGTGCCAGCAGCCCCTGGAGGAATGGGGAAGCTTTCTTT.

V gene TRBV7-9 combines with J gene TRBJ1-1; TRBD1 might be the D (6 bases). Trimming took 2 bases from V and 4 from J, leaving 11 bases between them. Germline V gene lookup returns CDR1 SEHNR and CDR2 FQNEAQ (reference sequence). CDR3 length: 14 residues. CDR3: CASSLKGEGTEAFF. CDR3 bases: TGTGCCAGCAGCTTAAAGGGGGAAGGCACTGAAGCTTTCTTT.

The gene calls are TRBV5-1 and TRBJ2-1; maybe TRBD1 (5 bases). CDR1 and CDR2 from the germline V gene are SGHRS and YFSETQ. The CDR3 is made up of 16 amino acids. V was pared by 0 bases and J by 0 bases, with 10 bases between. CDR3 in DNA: TGCGCCAGCAGCTTGGCCCAGGGAAGCTCCTACAATGAGCAGTTCTTC. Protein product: CASSLAQGSSYNEQFF.

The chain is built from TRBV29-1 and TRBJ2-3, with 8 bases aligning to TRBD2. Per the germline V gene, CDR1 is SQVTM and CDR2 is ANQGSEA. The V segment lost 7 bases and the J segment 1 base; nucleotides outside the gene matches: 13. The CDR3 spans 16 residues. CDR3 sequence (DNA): TGCAGCGGTAGCCGGAGCGGGGGCACCCGCACAGATACGCAGTATTTT. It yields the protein CSGSRSGGTRTDTQYF.

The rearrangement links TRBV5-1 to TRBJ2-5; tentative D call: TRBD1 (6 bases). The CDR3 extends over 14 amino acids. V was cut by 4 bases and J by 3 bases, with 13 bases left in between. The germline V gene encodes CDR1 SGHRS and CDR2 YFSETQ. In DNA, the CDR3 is TGCGCCAGCAGCGGGAACAGGGCCAAAGAGACCCAGTACTTC. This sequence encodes CASSGNRAKETQYF.

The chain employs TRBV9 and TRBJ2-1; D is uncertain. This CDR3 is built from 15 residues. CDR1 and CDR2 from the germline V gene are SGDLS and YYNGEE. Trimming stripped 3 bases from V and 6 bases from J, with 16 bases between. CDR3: CASSAIVAQSNEQFF. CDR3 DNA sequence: TGTGCCAGCAGCGCCATCGTAGCACAAAGCAATGAGCAGTTCTTC.

CDR3 DNA sequence: TGTGCCAGCAGTGCCACTGCCTACGAGCAGTACTTC. Its protein product is CASSATAYEQYF. The V and J genes are TRBV25-1 and TRBJ2-7; D is uncertain. The CDR3 is 12 residues long. Germline loops: CDR1 MGHDK, CDR2 SYGVNS. V lost 4 bases to trimming and J lost 2 bases, with 6 bases between them.

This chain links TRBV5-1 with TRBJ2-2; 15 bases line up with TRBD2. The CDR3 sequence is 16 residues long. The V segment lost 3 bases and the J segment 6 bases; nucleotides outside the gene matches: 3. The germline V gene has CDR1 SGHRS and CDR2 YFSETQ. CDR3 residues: CASSSGLAGGSGELFF. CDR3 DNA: TGCGCCAGCAGCTCCGGACTAGCGGGGGGGTCCGGGGAGCTGTTTTTT. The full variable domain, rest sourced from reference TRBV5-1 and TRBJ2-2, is KAGVTQTPRYLIKTRGQQVTLSCSPISGHRSVSWYQQTPGQGLQFLFEYFSETQRNKGNFPGRFSGRQFSNSRSEMNVSTLELGDSALYLCASSSGLAGGSGELFFGEGSRLTVL.

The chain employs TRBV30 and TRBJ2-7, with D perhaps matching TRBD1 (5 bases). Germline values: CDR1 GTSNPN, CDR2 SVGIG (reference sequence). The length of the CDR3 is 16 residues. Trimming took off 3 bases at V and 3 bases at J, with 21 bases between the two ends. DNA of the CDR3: TGTGCCTGGAGAATCCTAGGGGTGGCGGATGGCTACGAGCAGTACTTC. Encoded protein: CAWRILGVADGYEQYF.

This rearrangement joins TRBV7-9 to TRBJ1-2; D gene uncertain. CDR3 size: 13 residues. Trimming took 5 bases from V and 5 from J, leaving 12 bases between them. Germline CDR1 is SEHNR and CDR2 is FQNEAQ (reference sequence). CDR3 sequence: CASSPHGSYGYTF. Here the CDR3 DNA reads TGTGCCAGCAGCCCCCATGGGTCTTATGGCTACACCTTC.

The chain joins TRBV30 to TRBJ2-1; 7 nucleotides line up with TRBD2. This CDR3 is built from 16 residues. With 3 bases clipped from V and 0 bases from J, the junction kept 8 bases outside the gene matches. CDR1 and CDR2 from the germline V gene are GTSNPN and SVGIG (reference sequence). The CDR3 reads CAWRGLAASSYNEQFF. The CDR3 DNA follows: TGTGCCTGGAGAGGGCTAGCGGCTTCCTCCTACAATGAGCAGTTCTTC.

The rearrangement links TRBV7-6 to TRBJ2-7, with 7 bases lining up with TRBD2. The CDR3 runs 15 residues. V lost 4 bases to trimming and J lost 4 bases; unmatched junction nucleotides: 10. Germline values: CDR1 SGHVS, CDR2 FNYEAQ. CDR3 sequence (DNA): TGTGCCAGCAGCTCCCCCTTGGGGGGGGGATACGAGCAGTACTTC. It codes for CASSSPLGGGYEQYF.

The CDR3 region is CASSLDLRRYEQYF. As DNA, the CDR3 is TGCGCCAGCAGCTTGGATCTCAGACGCTACGAGCAGTACTTC. The chain uses TRBV5-1 and TRBJ2-7; D unresolved. The CDR3 is made up of 14 amino acids. With 0 bases removed from V and 3 bases from J, the gap between germline ends came to 10 bases. Germline V gives CDR1 SGHRS, CDR2 YFSETQ.

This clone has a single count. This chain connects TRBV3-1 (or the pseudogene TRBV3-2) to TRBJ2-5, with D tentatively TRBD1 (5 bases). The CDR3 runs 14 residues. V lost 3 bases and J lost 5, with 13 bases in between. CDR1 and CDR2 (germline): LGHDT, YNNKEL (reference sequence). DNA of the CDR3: TGTGCCAGCAGCCAGGGTAGGGGTGTTGAGACCCAGTACTTC. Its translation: CASSQGRGVETQYF.